The present T cell receptor beta chain was sequenced within a study of beta chain features in type 1 diabetes. On the study more broadly: Age, gender and cell yields were similar between patients and healthy donors. The examined sorted cells totaled 107,917,701 across samples. Study outcomes and limitations: The similarity of naive, central memory and Treg TCRB repertoires appeared greater among patients than among healthy donors.

From germline, CDR1 is MDHEN and CDR2 SYDVKM. V dropped 8 bases and J dropped 4; count of bases not matched to a gene: 7. CDR3 length equals 14 residues. Each sorted population was over 98% pure. Of the isolated RNA, all was reverse transcribed, and so the sequenced material was expressed TCRB transcripts. Clones were sequenced by immunoSEQ multiplex PCR, and TCRdb holds only the in-frame ones, with some missing. The data contain 150,000 to 170,000 clones, 8.1% of them singletons. In regard to this clone: Antigen: not known.

The chain employs TRBV28 and TRBJ2-1, with 8 positions matching TRBD1. The origin of this receptor is a man aged 18 to 30 in good health. Sequencing was carried out using central memory CD4+ T cells from blood. The CDR3 coding sequence is TGTGCCAGCCGACAGGGGTCAGCTTACAATGAGCAGTTCTTC. As protein: CASRQGSAYNEQFF.